This TCR beta chain was recovered during a study of T cell repertoires in cytomegalovirus infection. TCRdb fed the reads into MiXCR, producing one record per CDR3 protein. In the table there are about 740,000 distinct CDR3 sequences, 35% of which are singletons. V dropped 0 bases and J dropped 0; count of bases not matched to a gene: 10. The CDR3 totals 18 residues. Per germline, CDR1 WSHSY and CDR2 SAAADI. The V call is TRBV10-2, the J call TRBJ1-1; 7 bases match TRBD1. Material for sequencing was PBMCs. The clonotype was recovered from a human donor in good health (CMV status not recorded). Some clones in this sample may be carry-over from other donors' samples. The CDR3: CASSESGGGMIMNTEAFF. The CDR3 bases are TGCGCCAGCAGTGAGTCTGGAGGGGGCATGATCATGAACACTGAAGCTTTCTTT.